These 10 T cell receptor beta chains originate from one sample sequenced in a study of T cell repertoires in cytomegalovirus infection. In TCRdb, the reads were re-called with MiXCR into one record per CDR3 protein. This sample yields roughly 280,000 distinct CDR3 sequences, of which approximately 9% are seen a single time; over 12% belongs to the top ten. The sample was PBMCs. The receptors originated from a human donor in good health (CMV status not recorded). Some clones in this sample may be carry-over from other donors' samples.

This clonotype has only a few counts. The rearrangement uses TRBV12-3 or TRBV12-4 and TRBJ1-1; 7 nucleotides agree with TRBD1. V trimming: 6 bases; J trimming: 4 bases; junction bases outside the gene matches: 14. There are 16 residues in the CDR3. CDR3 loop: CASSQTGIGPGTEAFF. The DNA of the CDR3 is TGTGCCAGCAGCCAGACAGGGATCGGTCCTGGCACTGAAGCTTTCTTT.

The gene calls are TRBV6-5 and TRBJ1-5; TRBD1 aligns across 7 bases. The CDR3 has 15 amino acids. The V segment lost 6 bases and the J segment 0 bases; nucleotides outside the gene matches: 5. Germline V gene sequence: CDR1 MNHEY, CDR2 SVGAGI. In DNA, the CDR3 is TGTGCCAGCAGACGGGACAGAGATAGCAATCAGCCCCAGCATTTT. Its protein product is CASRRDRDSNQPQHF.

The chain recombines TRBV28 with TRBJ1-5, with a possible D match to TRBD1 (5 bases). Trimming left V 11 bases short and J 5 bases short, with 22 bases between. The CDR3 length is 15 residues. CDR1 and CDR2 (germline): MDHEN, SYDVKM. CDR3 sequence: CASSAGDSYYQPQHF. As DNA, the CDR3 is TGTGCCTCCTCTGCGGGGGACTCTTACTATCAGCCCCAGCATTTT.

This clonotype was seen repeatedly, ten times or more. The chain carries TRBV6-2 or TRBV6-3 and TRBJ2-3, with 9 nucleotides matching TRBD1. The length of the CDR3 is 16 residues. Germline V lookup: CDR1 MNHEY, CDR2 SVGEGT. V was clipped by 7 bases and J by 1 base; unmatched bases: 9. The CDR3 region has the DNA TGTGCCAGCACCCACTCGGGACAGGGAGGCACAGATACGCAGTATTTT. Translating it yields CASTHSGQGGTDTQYF.

With regard to this clonotype: A read error is possible here, since a much larger clone lies one base away. The chain couples TRBV28 to TRBJ1-3; weak D call: TRBD1 (6 bases). The CDR3 is made up of 11 amino acids. Between the trimmed V and J ends, which lost 2 bases and 15 bases, there was a span of 11 bases. Per germline, CDR1 MDHEN and CDR2 SYDVKM. CDR3 DNA sequence: TGTGCCAGCAGTTTACGGGGGCCCACATATTTT. As protein: CASSLRGPTYF.

This clonotype was seen more than once but under ten times. The chain recombines TRBV7-3 with TRBJ2-5; 8 positions match TRBD1. The CDR3 has 23 residues. The ends lost 2 bases at V and 1 base at J; junction bases unmatched: 27. CDR1 and CDR2 from the germline V gene are SGHTA and FQGTGA. The chain's CDR3 is CASSLAAKVSKRDRGFVQETQYF. For the CDR3, the DNA is TGTGCCAGCAGCTTAGCCGCCAAAGTGTCCAAGAGAGACAGGGGTTTTGTCCAAGAGACCCAGTACTTC.

This clonotype was counted only a few times. The CDR3 DNA is TGTGCCATGGGCTCGGGGGGGTCGACAGATACGCAGTATTTT. Translated, it gives CAMGSGGSTDTQYF. The V gene is TRBV10-3, the J gene TRBJ2-3, with 8 bases matching TRBD2. The ends lost 9 bases at V and 3 bases at J; junction bases unmatched: 8. The CDR3 covers 14 residues. Germline V gene sequence: CDR1 ENHRY, CDR2 SYGVKD.

This clonotype was seen ten or more times. This chain links TRBV7-2 with TRBJ2-3, with TRBD2 matching 11 bases. This CDR3 spans 16 amino acids. V dropped 5 bases and J dropped 6; count of bases not matched to a gene: 10. Germline loops: CDR1 SGHTA, CDR2 FQGNSA. This chain's CDR3 is CASSRTLAGGVDTQYF. CDR3 DNA sequence: TGTGCCAGCAGCCGGACCTTAGCGGGGGGGGTGGATACGCAGTATTTT.

The V call is TRBV30, the J call TRBJ2-6; no clear D gene. Trimming took off 2 bases at V and 1 base at J, with 6 bases between the two ends. The CDR3 is 14 residues long. Germline values: CDR1 GTSNPN, CDR2 SVGIG (reference sequence). CDR3 protein: CAWSYSSGANVLTF. The CDR3 DNA follows: TGTGCCTGGAGTTACTCATCTGGGGCCAACGTCCTGACTTTC.

The sample holds many counts of this clonotype. The chain recombines TRBV28 with TRBJ1-6; D gene uncertain. CDR1 and CDR2 (germline): MDHEN, SYDVKM. With 3 bases removed from V and 7 bases from J, the gap between germline ends came to 16 bases. The CDR3 is 16 amino acids. The DNA of the CDR3 is TGTGCCAGCAGTTTCCCTCAAGGGCGGTGGAATTCACCCCTCCACTTT. This sequence encodes CASSFPQGRWNSPLHF.